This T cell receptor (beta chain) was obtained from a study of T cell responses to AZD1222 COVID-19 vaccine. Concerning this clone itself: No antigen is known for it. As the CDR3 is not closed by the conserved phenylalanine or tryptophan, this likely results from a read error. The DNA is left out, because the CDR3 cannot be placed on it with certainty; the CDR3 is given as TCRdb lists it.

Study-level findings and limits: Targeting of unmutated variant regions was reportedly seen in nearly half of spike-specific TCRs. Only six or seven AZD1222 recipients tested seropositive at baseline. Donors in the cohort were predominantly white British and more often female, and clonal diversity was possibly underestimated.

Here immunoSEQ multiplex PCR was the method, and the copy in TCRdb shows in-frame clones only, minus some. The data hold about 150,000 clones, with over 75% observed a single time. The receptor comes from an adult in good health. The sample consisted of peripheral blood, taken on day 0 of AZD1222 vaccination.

The CDR3 sequence is CASSLVGI. This chain uses TRBV3-1 (or the pseudogene TRBV3-2) with TRBJ1-4. From its first to its last residue, the CDR3 has 8 amino acids. In germline, CDR1 is LGHDT, CDR2 YNNKEL (reference sequence).